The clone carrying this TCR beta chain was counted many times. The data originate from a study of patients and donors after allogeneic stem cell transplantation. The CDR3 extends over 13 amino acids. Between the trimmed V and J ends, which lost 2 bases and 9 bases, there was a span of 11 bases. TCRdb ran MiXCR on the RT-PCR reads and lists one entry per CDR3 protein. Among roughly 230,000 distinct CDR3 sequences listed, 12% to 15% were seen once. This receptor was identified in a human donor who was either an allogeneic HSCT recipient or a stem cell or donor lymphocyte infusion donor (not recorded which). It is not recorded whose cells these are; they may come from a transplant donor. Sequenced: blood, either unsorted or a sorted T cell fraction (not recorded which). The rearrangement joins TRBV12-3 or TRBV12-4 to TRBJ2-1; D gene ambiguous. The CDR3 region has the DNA TGTGCCAGCAGTTTAAGACGGTCAAGTGAGCAGTTCTTC. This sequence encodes CASSLRRSSEQFF.